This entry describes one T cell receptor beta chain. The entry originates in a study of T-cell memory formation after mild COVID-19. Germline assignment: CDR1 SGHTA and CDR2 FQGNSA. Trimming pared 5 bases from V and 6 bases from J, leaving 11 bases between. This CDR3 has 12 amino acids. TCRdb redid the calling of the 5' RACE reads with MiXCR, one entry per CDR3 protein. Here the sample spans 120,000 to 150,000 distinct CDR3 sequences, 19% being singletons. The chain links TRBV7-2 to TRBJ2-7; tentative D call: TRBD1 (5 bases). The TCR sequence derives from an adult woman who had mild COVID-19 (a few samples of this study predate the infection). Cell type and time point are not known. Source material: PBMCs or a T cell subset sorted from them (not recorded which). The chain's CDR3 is CASSHPGREQYF. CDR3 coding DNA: TGTGCCAGCAGCCACCCAGGGCGCGAGCAGTACTTC. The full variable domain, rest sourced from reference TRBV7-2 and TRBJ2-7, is GAGVSQSPSNKVTEKGKDVELRCDPISGHTALYWYRQSLGQGLEFLIYFQGNSAPDKSGLPSDRFSAERTGGSVSTLTIQRTQQEDSAVYLCASSHPGREQYFGPGTRLTVT.